This T cell receptor (beta chain) was profiled in a study of T cell responses to AZD1222 COVID-19 vaccine. General study findings and limits: As reported, nearly half of all spike-specific TCRs target variant regions that are unmutated.

The V end lost 5 bases, the J end lost 0 bases, and 8 bases lay between the germline ends. Germline values: CDR1 WSHSY, CDR2 SAAADI. This CDR3 is 14 amino acids long. Measured with immunoSEQ multiplex PCR; TCRdb has only the in-frame clones, and not every one. The table records about 120,000 clones, approximately 90% of them present only once. Details on this clone: Its antigen is not identified.

This specimen consisted of peripheral blood, obtained on day 0 of AZD1222 vaccination. The sequence came from an adult in good health. The chain carries TRBV10-2 and TRBJ2-1; no firm D call. The DNA of the CDR3 is TGCGCCAGCAGTAGGACCAACTCCTACAATGAGCAGTTCTTC. It specifies CASSRTNSYNEQFF.